A single sample gave rise to the 7 T cell receptor beta chains below, sequenced in a study of regulatory T cells in long-lasting Graves disease. This sample's time point: newly diagnosed GD, antithyroid drugs for less than 3 months. Preparation of the TCR library used RNA extracted from PBMCs. Relying on iRepertoire HTBI primers and Arm-PCR of CDR3 regions, the team built TCR beta libraries. In TCRdb, the multiplex PCR reads were re-called with MiXCR into one record per CDR3 protein. This sample has about 380,000 distinct CDR3 sequences; about 14% occur once, and the top ten carry approximately 21%. The sample here was peripheral blood mononuclear cells (PBMCs), taken at new diagnosis, from a patient treated with antithyroid drugs. The receptors shown here come from a female donor with Graves disease.

This clonotype was detected ten times or more. This rearrangement joins TRBV12-3 or TRBV12-4 to TRBJ2-5; 8 bases fit TRBD2. V was clipped by 5 bases and J by 5 bases; unmatched bases: 16. CDR3 length: 17 residues. The CDR3, as DNA: TGTGCCAGCAGTCGGAATTCCGGGACTAGTGCTGTCGAGACCCAGTACTTC. Residues: CASSRNSGTSAVETQYF.

This clonotype was detected ten times or more. This chain uses TRBV12-3 or TRBV12-4 with TRBJ2-3; D is possibly TRBD1 (6 bases). Trimming removed 2 bases from V and 5 bases from J, with 17 bases in between. CDR3 size: 16 residues. The CDR3 DNA sequence: TGTGCCAGCAGTTTAAGGGGGACCGCCCCGGGAGATACGCAGTATTTT. Its translation is CASSLRGTAPGDTQYF.

This clonotype came up a few times. The rearrangement uses TRBV6-1 and TRBJ1-2; 8 bases fit TRBD1. CDR3 length: 13 amino acids. CDR1 is MNHNS and CDR2 is SASEGT in the germline V gene. V was clipped by 3 bases and J by 8 bases; unmatched bases: 5. The CDR3 bases are TGTGCCAGCAGTGACCAGGGGGCGCCAGGCTACACCTTC. Residues: CASSDQGAPGYTF.

The chain is built from TRBV25-1 and TRBJ2-3; 9 bases are shared with TRBD1. V shed 6 bases and J 4 bases; nucleotides not matched to a gene: 8. The length of the CDR3 is 15 residues. CDR1 and CDR2 from the germline V gene are MGHDK and SYGVNS. The CDR3 region is CASSRGDRAPDTQYF. CDR3 nucleotide sequence: TGTGCCAGCAGCAGAGGGGACAGGGCTCCAGATACGCAGTATTTT.

As for this clonotype: Sequence at one end of the junction differs from germline and may be a read error. CDR3 amino acids: CASSLAEGFGYEQYF. For the CDR3, the DNA is TGTGCCAGCAGCTTAGCGGAGGGGTTCGGATACGAGCAATACTTC. The genes are TRBV7-6 and TRBJ2-7; a possible D gene is TRBD2 (6 bases). CDR1 SGHVS and CDR2 FNYEAQ come from the germline V gene. The CDR3 extends over 15 amino acids.

This clonotype occurred many times. The V call is TRBV18, the J call TRBJ2-2, with D unresolved. CDR1 and CDR2 from the germline V gene are KGHSH and LQKENI. Trimming stripped 3 bases from V and 1 base from J, with 3 bases between. CDR3 length equals 13 residues. The CDR3 DNA reads as TGTGCCAGCTCACCGAAGAACACCGGGGAGCTGTTTTTT. Amino acid sequence: CASSPKNTGELFF.

This sequence joins TRBV9 and TRBJ2-5, with D perhaps given as TRBD1 or TRBD2 (5 bases each). This CDR3 is built from 15 residues. Germline-derived CDR1 and CDR2 are SGDLS and YYNGEE. V lost 4 bases and J 5 bases, leaving 18 bases between the germline ends. The CDR3 region has the DNA TGTGCCAGCAGCCCAGGGACCGCCCACGGTGAGACCCAGTACTTC. Translating gives CASSPGTAHGETQYF. Together with reference TRBV9 and TRBJ2-5, the CDR3 gives the full variable domain: DSGVTQTPKHLITATGQRVTLRCSPRSGDLSVYWYQQSLDQGLQFLIQYYNGEERAKGNILERFSAQQFPDLHSELNLSSLELGDSALYFCASSPGTAHGETQYFGPGTRLLVL.